The sequence of this T cell receptor (beta chain) was determined in a study of blood T cell repertoires in COVID-19. Study as a whole: COVID-19 samples, acute and convalescent, were from the United States, Italy and Spain. PBMCs, B-cell-depleted T cells, or T cells were the source of the cDNA or gDNA that made up the material.

Per the original methods: From reference gene primer amplification, estimates of nucleated cell counts were derived. Using immunoSEQ multiplex PCR, the repertoire was profiled, and TCRdb retains in-frame clones only, with some absent. The DNA was the basis for D and trimming; V, J and clone size are from that table. The sample lists approximately 260,000 clones; roughly 90% were seen once. V lost 2 bases to trimming and J lost 5 bases; unmatched junction nucleotides: 5. CDR3 length equals 14 residues. Germline loops: CDR1 GTSNPN, CDR2 SVGIG (reference sequence). This chain uses TRBV30 with TRBJ1-5; 8 nucleotides match TRBD1. The source material was peripheral blood. This TCR derives from a man aged 55 to 70 who had recovered from COVID-19. The chain's CDR3 is CAWSRTGPDQPQHF. The DNA of the CDR3 is TGTGCCTGGAGTAGGACAGGGCCTGATCAGCCCCAGCATTTT.